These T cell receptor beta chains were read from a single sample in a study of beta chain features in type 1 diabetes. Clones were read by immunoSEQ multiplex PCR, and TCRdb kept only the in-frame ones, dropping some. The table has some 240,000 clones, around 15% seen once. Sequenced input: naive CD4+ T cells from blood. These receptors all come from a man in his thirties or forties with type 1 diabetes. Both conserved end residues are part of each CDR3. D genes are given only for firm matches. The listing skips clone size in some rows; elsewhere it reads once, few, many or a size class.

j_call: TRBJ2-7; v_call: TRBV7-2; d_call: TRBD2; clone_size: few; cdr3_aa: CASSSLTSGISYEQYF; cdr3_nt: TGTGCCAGCAGCTCCTTGACTAGCGGGATCTCCTACGAGCAGTACTTC
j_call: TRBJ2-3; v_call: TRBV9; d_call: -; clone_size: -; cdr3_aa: CASSVAPSTDTQYF; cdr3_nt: TGTGCCAGCAGCGTAGCACCTAGCACAGATACGCAGTATTTT
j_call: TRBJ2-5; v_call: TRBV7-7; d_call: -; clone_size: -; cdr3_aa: CASSPKGGTLPGTQYF; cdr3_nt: TGTGCCAGCAGCCCCAAGGGGGGAACCCTGCCAGGGACCCAGTACTTC
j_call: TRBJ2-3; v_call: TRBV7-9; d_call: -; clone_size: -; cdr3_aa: CASIRVTADTQYF; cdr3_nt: TGTGCCAGCATCAGGGTTACAGCAGATACGCAGTATTTT
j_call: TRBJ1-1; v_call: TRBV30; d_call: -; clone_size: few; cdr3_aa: CAWSESTGEAFF; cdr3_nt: TGTGCCTGGAGTGAATCCACGGGTGAAGCTTTCTTT
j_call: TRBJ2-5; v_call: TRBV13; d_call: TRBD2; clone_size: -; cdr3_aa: CASSSSRLAGRETQYF; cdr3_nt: TGTGCCAGCAGCTCCTCGCGACTAGCGGGAAGGGAGACCCAGTACTTC
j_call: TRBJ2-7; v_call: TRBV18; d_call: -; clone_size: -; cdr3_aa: CASSPGQYEQYF; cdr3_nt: TGTGCCAGCTCACCTGGTCAATACGAGCAGTACTTC
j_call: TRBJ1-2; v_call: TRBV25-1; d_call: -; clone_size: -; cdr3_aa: CASSEGAGVSWGYTF; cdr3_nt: TGTGCCAGCAGTGAGGGGGCAGGAGTATCGTGGGGCTACACCTTC
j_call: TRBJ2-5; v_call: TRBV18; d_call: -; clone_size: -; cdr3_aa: CASSSGQLQETQYF; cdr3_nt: TGTGCCAGCTCATCTGGACAGCTCCAAGAGACCCAGTACTTC
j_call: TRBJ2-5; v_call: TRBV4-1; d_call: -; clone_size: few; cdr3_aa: CASSREGRSETQYF; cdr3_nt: TGCGCCAGCAGCCGGGAAGGACGGTCGGAGACCCAGTACTTC
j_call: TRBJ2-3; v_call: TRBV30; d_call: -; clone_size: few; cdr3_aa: CAWSPTLAAQYF; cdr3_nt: TGTGCCTGGAGCCCTACCCTAGCCGCGCAGTATTTT
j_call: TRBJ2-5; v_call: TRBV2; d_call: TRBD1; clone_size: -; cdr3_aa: CASRGTGGETQYF; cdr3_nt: TGTGCCAGCAGGGGGACAGGGGGAGAGACCCAGTACTTC
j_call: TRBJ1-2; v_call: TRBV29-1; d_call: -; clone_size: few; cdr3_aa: CSAALFSNYGYTF; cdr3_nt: TGCAGCGCCGCGCTCTTTAGTAACTATGGCTACACCTTC
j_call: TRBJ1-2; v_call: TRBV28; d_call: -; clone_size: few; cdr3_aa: CASSLAPGRLGGYTF; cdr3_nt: TGTGCCAGCAGTTTAGCTCCGGGGCGCCTTGGAGGCTACACCTTC
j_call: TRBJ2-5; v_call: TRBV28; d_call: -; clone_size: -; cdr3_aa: CASRTGTNQETQYF; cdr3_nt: TGTGCCAGCAGAACCGGGACAAACCAAGAGACCCAGTACTTC
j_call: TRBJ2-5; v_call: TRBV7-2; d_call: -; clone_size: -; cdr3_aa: CASSAYLGQETQYF; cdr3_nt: TGTGCCAGCAGCGCTTATTTAGGTCAAGAGACCCAGTACTTC
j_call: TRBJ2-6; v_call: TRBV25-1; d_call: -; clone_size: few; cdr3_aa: CASSDQVSGANVLTF; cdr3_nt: TGTGCCAGCAGTGATCAGGTATCTGGGGCCAACGTCCTGACTTTC
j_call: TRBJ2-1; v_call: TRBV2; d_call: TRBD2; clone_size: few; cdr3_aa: CASRGLAGVGEQFF; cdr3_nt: TGTGCCTCCCGGGGACTAGCGGGAGTGGGTGAGCAGTTCTTC
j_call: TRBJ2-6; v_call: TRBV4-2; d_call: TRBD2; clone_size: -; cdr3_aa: CASSQDRTSGTAGANVLTF; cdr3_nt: TGTGCCAGCAGCCAAGATCGCACTAGCGGGACTGCTGGGGCCAACGTCCTGACTTTC
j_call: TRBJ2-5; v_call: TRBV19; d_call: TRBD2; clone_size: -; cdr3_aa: CASSRTSGSMGQETQYF; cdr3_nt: TGTGCCAGTAGCCGGACTAGCGGGAGTATGGGACAAGAGACCCAGTACTTC
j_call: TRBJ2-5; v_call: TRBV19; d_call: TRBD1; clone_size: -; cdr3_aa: CASSKDRVQETQYF; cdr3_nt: TGTGCCAGTAGTAAGGACAGGGTTCAAGAGACCCAGTACTTC
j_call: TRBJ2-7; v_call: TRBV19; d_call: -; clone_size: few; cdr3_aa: CASSIGGSLKYEQYF; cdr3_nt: TGTGCCAGTAGTATTGGAGGCAGTCTGAAGTACGAGCAGTACTTC
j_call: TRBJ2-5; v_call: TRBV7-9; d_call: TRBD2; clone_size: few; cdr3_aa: CASSLRLAEETQYF; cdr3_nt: TGTGCCAGCAGCTTACGACTAGCGGAAGAGACCCAGTACTTC
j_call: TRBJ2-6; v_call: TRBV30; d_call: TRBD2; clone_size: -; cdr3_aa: CAWNPSLAAGANVLTF; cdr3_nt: TGTGCCTGGAACCCCTCACTAGCGGCTGGGGCCAACGTCCTGACTTTC